The 13 T cell receptor beta chains below come from one sample, sequenced in a study of T cell changes during pregnancy in multiple sclerosis. The repertoire was sequenced with immunoSEQ multiplex PCR; TCRdb's copy has only in-frame clones and lacks some. The sample has around 36,000 clones, over 75% seen once. The sample here was CD4+ T cells from peripheral blood mononuclear cells, taken in the third trimester of pregnancy. The receptors shown here come from a female donor with multiple sclerosis, enrolled in a pregnancy study.

V usage is TRBV9 and J usage is TRBJ2-3; maybe TRBD1 (6 bases). Germline V CDR1 and CDR2: SGDLS, YYNGEE. The CDR3 has 16 residues. The V and J ends lost 1 base and 1 base respectively, with 13 bases between them. The CDR3, as DNA: TGTGCCAGCAGCGTAAGGGGGAGTCCTGGCACAGATACGCAGTATTTT. Translating gives CASSVRGSPGTDTQYF.

This chain links TRBV30 with TRBJ2-7; TRBD2 is a possible D gene (5 bases). The germline gives CDR1 GTSNPN, CDR2 SVGIG (reference sequence). The CDR3 extends over 12 amino acids. Trimming removed 2 bases from V and 4 bases from J, with 9 bases in between. CDR3 sequence (DNA): TGTGCCTGGAGTCCAACTAGATACGAGCAGTACTTC. This encodes CAWSPTRYEQYF.

The J gene is TRBJ2-5, the V gene TRBV23-1; D unresolved. The better agreement between TRBJ2-7 and the DNA end casts doubt on the J call. TRBV23-1 counts as an open reading frame of uncertain function. The CDR3 loop spans 12 amino acids. CDR3 bases: TGCGCCAGCAGGCGACAAGATTACGAGCAGTACTTC. Protein product: CASRRQDYEQYF.

The chain recombines TRBV4-1 with TRBJ2-2, with D tentatively TRBD1 (7 bases). Deletions cut 2 bases from V and 4 bases from J, with 8 bases between. CDR3 length: 14 amino acids. Germline assignment: CDR1 MGHRA and CDR2 YSYEKL. The CDR3 here is CASSQQGGTGELFF. As DNA, the CDR3 is TGCGCCAGCAGCCAACAGGGGGGCACCGGGGAGCTGTTTTTT.

V and J are TRBV6-1 and TRBJ2-7; TRBD1 agrees at 9 bases. Germline loops: CDR1 MNHNS, CDR2 SASEGT. The trim removed 6 bases at V and 3 bases at J, leaving 6 bases unmatched. CDR3 length: 14 amino acids. CDR3 sequence (DNA): TGTGCCAGCAGGCGGACAGGGGTCTACTACGAGCAGTACTTC. Amino acid sequence: CASRRTGVYYEQYF.

The chain couples TRBV29-1 to TRBJ2-5; 12 bases align to TRBD2. V was pared by 4 bases and J by 2 bases, with 2 bases of the junction left unmatched. The CDR3 runs to 14 residues. Looked up from germline, CDR1 is SQVTM and CDR2 is ANQGSEA. CDR3 protein: CSVGLAGGQETQYF. The CDR3, as DNA: TGCAGCGTTGGGCTAGCGGGAGGGCAAGAGACCCAGTACTTC. The full variable domain, in which reference TRBV29-1 and TRBJ2-5 provide the parts outside the CDR3, is SAVISQKPSRDICQRGTSLTIQCQVDSQVTMMFWYRQQPGQSLTLIATANQGSEATYESGFVIDKFPISRPNLTFSTLTVSNMSPEDSSIYLCSVGLAGGQETQYFGPGTRLLVL.

The J gene is TRBJ2-7, the V gene TRBV27, with 12 bases that match TRBD1. The CDR3 totals 15 residues. V dropped 5 bases and J dropped 6; count of bases not matched to a gene: 8. Germline-derived CDR1 and CDR2 are MNHEY and SMNVEV (reference sequence). The CDR3 reads CASSGTGGMVGEQYF. DNA for the CDR3: TGTGCCAGCAGTGGGACAGGGGGCATGGTGGGCGAGCAGTACTTC.

The gene calls are TRBV19 and TRBJ2-3, with 7 positions matching TRBD2. The CDR3 extends over 15 amino acids. Per the germline V gene, CDR1 is LNHDA and CDR2 is SQIVND (reference sequence). The V and J ends lost 3 bases and 3 bases, in that order; junction bases with no gene match: 6. The DNA for the CDR3 is TGTGCCAGTAGTATCGGCGGGAGAAGGACAGATACGCAGTATTTT. Protein sequence: CASSIGGRRTDTQYF.

In this sample, this clone turned up once. This chain joins TRBV30 and TRBJ2-5; weak D call: TRBD2 (6 bases). Germline V gene sequence: CDR1 GTSNPN, CDR2 SVGIG (reference sequence). V lost 0 bases and J 6 bases, leaving 11 bases between the germline ends. This CDR3 contains 13 residues. CDR3 bases: TGTGCCTGGAGTGTACGGGGGAAGAAGACCCAGTACTTC. Protein sequence: CAWSVRGKKTQYF. Filled out from reference TRBV30 and TRBJ2-5, the complete variable domain reads SQTIHQWPATLVQPVGSPLSLECTVEGTSNPNLYWYRQAAGRGLQLLFYSVGIGQISSEVPQNLSASRPQDRQFILSSKKLLLSDSGFYLCAWSVRGKKTQYFGPGTRLLVL.

This chain uses TRBV19 with TRBJ1-5; D remains ambiguous. Per germline, CDR1 LNHDA and CDR2 SQIVND (reference sequence). This CDR3 is 15 amino acids long. V was shortened by 6 bases and J by 5 bases, with 17 bases between the two germline ends. The CDR3 here is CASRNGGRRDQPQHF. The CDR3 DNA follows: TGTGCCAGTAGGAATGGAGGCAGGCGAGATCAGCCCCAGCATTTT. The entire variable domain, with the rest obtained from reference TRBV19 and TRBJ1-5, is as follows: DGGITQSPKYLFRKEGQNVTLSCEQNLNHDAMYWYRQDPGQGLRLIYYSQIVNDFQKGDIAEGYSVSREKKESFPLTVTSAQKNPTAFYLCASRNGGRRDQPQHFGDGTRLSIL.

The chain has TRBV5-1 and TRBJ2-7; D possibly corresponds to TRBD1 (6 bases). Trimming pared 4 bases from V and 6 bases from J, leaving 20 bases between. CDR3 size: 15 residues. From germline, CDR1 is SGHRS and CDR2 YFSETQ. CDR3 in amino acids: CASSTSPGRGTEQYF. DNA for the CDR3: TGCGCCAGCAGCACGTCTCCCGGTAGGGGGACCGAGCAGTACTTC. Based on the CDR3 plus reference TRBV5-1 and TRBJ2-7, the full variable domain is KAGVTQTPRYLIKTRGQQVTLSCSPISGHRSVSWYQQTPGQGLQFLFEYFSETQRNKGNFPGRFSGRQFSNSRSEMNVSTLELGDSALYLCASSTSPGRGTEQYFGPGTRLTVT.

The genes are TRBV5-8 and TRBJ2-2; 9 bases align to TRBD1. The CDR3 length is 20 residues. V dropped 2 bases and J dropped 1; count of bases not matched to a gene: 15. The germline V gene has CDR1 SGHTS and CDR2 YDEGEE. The DNA of the CDR3 is TGTGCCAGCAGCTTTTCCTGGGCTTGGGACAGGGAACGGAACACCGGGGAGCTGTTTTTT. Protein: CASSFSWAWDRERNTGELFF.

The chain uses TRBV9 and TRBJ2-1, with 8 positions matching TRBD2. Looked up from germline, CDR1 is SGDLS and CDR2 is YYNGEE. The CDR3 is made up of 15 amino acids. V trimming: 0 bases; J trimming: 6 bases; junction bases outside the gene matches: 5. CDR3 protein: CASSVASGSLNEQFF. As DNA, the CDR3 is TGTGCCAGCAGCGTAGCGAGCGGGAGTCTCAATGAGCAGTTCTTC.